This TCR beta chain was sequenced during a study of blood T cell repertoires in COVID-19. Looked up from germline, CDR1 is MNHEY and CDR2 is SMNVEV (reference sequence). Unmatched junction bases numbered 11, after V lost 8 bases and J lost 6 bases. CDR3 length: 14 amino acids. The data were produced by immunoSEQ multiplex PCR, yet TCRdb's version contains in-frame clones alone and is incomplete. Among roughly 190,000 clones listed, roughly 77% were seen once. Self-reported history from a screening survey and questionnaire set each donor's cohort. Sample: PBMCs or T cells enriched from blood (not recorded which). V and J are TRBV27 and TRBJ2-5; 8 bases fit TRBD2. This clonotype originated in a woman aged 45-60 years with acute COVID-19. The CDR3 DNA is TGTGCCAGCCGCGGGGGGCCGGTTAGGAAGACCCAGTACTTC. Protein: CASRGGPVRKTQYF.